This T cell receptor beta chain came from a study of cytomegalovirus exposure and HLA in healthy donors. Whole-study findings and limits: In a later analysis, at a false discovery rate of 0.05, fewer than 20,000 TCR beta sequences were associated with HLA alleles. The Asian-associated ancestry cluster reportedly had fewer N-insertions than the approximately 700-donor mean in a later analysis.

Points on this clone: Its antigen is not identified.

Germline V CDR1 and CDR2: LNHDA, SQIVND (reference sequence). The CDR3 is 14 residues long. The J segment lost 0 bases and the V segment lost 8 bases, leaving 5 bases of the junction unmatched. It was with 60 Vbeta and 13 Jbeta primers that the PCR ran. TCRdb's table, derived via immunoSEQ multiplex PCR, lists solely in-frame clones and lacks some. In the table there are 150,000 to 250,000 clones, 75% to 85% of which are singletons. This clonotype was obtained from a woman aged 45 to 65 in good health and CMV-seropositive. The rearrangement joins TRBV19 to TRBJ2-7; 9 bases are a match to TRBD1. Sequencing was done on a sample of PBMCs. CDR3 loop: CASSDRGSSYEQYF. CDR3 nucleotide sequence: TGTGCCAGTTCGGACAGGGGAAGCTCCTACGAGCAGTACTTC. The full variable domain, rest sourced from reference TRBV19 and TRBJ2-7, is DGGITQSPKYLFRKEGQNVTLSCEQNLNHDAMYWYRQDPGQGLRLIYYSQIVNDFQKGDIAEGYSVSREKKESFPLTVTSAQKNPTAFYLCASSDRGSSYEQYFGPGTRLTVT.